This TCR beta chain appears in the sequencing data of a study of Graves' ophthalmopathy and Graves' hyperthyroidism. Background on the study: Calling hyperthyroidism stable required that no ophthalmopathy show up within 18 months of follow-up. Points from the study as a whole: Most thyroid clonotypes expanded beyond 0.001 frequency were also found in blood. A classifier, a 13-signature model, separated ophthalmopathy from stable hyperthyroidism with roughly 90% sensitivity and less than 83% specificity.

RNA transcripts served as template for amplifying TCR beta CDR3 sequences. RT-PCR with HTBI primers came first, then second-round multiplex PCR. One entry per CDR3 protein, called by TCRdb with MiXCR from the multiplex PCR reads. The sample records 1 million to 1.3 million distinct CDR3 sequences, less than 45% being singletons. The CDR3 length is 11 residues, termini included. Looked up from germline, CDR1 is MNHEY and CDR2 is SMNVEV (reference sequence). Comment on this clonotype: The antigen is undetermined. The conserved closing phenylalanine or tryptophan is absent in this CDR3, likely reflecting a read error. The limits of the CDR3 on the DNA are not certain, so only TCRdb's listed CDR3 is given.

The authors diagnosed from clinical symptoms, serum thyroxine, TRAb, thyroid ultrasound and orbital computed tomography. The J gene is TRBJ1-6, the V gene TRBV27. This TCR was sampled from an adult man with Graves' hyperthyroidism. Sequencing input: peripheral blood or thyroid tissue (not recorded which). CDR3 sequence reads: CASSVAGAPVR.